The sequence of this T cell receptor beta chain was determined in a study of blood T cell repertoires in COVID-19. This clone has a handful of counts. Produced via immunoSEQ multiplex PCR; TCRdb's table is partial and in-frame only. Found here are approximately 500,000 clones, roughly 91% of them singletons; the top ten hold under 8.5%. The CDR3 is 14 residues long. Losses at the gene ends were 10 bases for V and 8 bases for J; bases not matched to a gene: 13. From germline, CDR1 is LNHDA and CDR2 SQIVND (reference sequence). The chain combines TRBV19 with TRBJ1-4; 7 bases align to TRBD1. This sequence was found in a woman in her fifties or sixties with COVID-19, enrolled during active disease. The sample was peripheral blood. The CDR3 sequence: CATTNRGSGEKLFF. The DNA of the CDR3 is TGTGCCACTACCAACAGGGGATCAGGGGAAAAACTGTTTTTT.